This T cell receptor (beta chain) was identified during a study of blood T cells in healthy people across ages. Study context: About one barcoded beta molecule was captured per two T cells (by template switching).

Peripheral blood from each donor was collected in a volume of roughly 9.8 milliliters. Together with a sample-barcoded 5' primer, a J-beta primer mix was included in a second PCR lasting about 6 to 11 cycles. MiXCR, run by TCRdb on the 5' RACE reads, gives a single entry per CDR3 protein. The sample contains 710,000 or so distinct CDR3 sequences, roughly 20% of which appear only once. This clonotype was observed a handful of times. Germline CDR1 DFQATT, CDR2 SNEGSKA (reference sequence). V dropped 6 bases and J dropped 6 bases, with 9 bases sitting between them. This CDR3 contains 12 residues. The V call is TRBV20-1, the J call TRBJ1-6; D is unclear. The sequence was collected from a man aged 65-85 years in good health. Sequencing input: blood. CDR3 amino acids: CSAPRGNSPLHF. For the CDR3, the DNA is TGCAGTGCCCCACGGGGTAATTCACCCCTCCACTTT.